This T cell receptor (beta chain) came from a study of cytomegalovirus exposure and HLA in healthy donors. Study-wide points: As was reported, the classifier diagnosed cytomegalovirus status with high specificity and sensitivity. In an earlier analysis, in around 590 donors, most V segments appeared productive either ~87% or ~30% of the time. In presence/absence analyses, roughly uniform sequencing depth across donors was assumed. Researchers reported in a later analysis that a missense DCLRE1C variant was tied to TCR beta V- and J-gene trimming.

V was clipped by 5 bases and J by 4 bases; unmatched bases: 11. Germline V gene data show CDR1 as SEHNR and CDR2 as FQNEAQ (reference sequence). The CDR3 consists of 17 residues. Both 60 Vbeta primers and 13 Jbeta primers went into the PCR. Repertoires were generated with immunoSEQ multiplex PCR, while TCRdb's copy carries only in-frame clones and drops some. The top ten clones hold roughly 10% of a sample with 100,000 to 150,000 clones, approximately 80% of them seen once. Comments on this clone: No antigen is known for it.

Sample: PBMCs. The chain combines TRBV7-9 with TRBJ2-2; 9 bases line up with TRBD1. This clonotype originated in a man aged 25-45 years in good health and CMV-seropositive. CDR3: CASSPPGTGSTTGELFF. The CDR3 bases are TGTGCCAGCAGCCCCCCCGGGACAGGGAGTACCACCGGGGAGCTGTTTTTT.